This T cell receptor (beta chain) originates from a study of shared clonotypes between healthy human individuals. An assay was performed, and its level was deep. DNA from unsorted PBMC was sequenced on ten immunoSEQ deep assay plates. Sequencing used immunoSEQ multiplex PCR; TCRdb keeps in-frame clones, though not all of them. This table holds about half a million clones, about 78% found once. Concerning this clone itself: Other DNA sequences in this specimen translate into the identical CDR3.

Healthy and HIV-negative, the adult donors had no recent acute infections or vaccinations. Extraction of genomic DNA in unsorted samples used about 90 million PBMCs. V gave up 0 bases and J gave up 7 bases; unmatched junction bases: 6. CDR3 size: 15 residues. The germline V gene has CDR1 SGHRS and CDR2 YFSETQ. This chain uses TRBV5-1 with TRBJ2-7, with 11 nucleotides matching TRBD1. This TCR came from a woman between 35 and 50 years old in good health. Some clones in this sample may be carry-over from other donors' samples. Sequencing was carried out using PBMCs. The CDR3 here is CASSLGTGGKEEQYF. The CDR3 nucleotides read TGCGCCAGCAGCTTGGGGACAGGGGGCAAAGAGGAGCAGTACTTC.